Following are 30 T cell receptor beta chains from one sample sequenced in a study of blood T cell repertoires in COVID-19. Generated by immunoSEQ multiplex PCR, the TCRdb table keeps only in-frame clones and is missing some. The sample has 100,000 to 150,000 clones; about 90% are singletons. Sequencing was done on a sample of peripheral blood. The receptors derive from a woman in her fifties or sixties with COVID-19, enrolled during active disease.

In DNA, the CDR3 is TGTGCCAGCAGTTACGATGGGCGATCTAATGAAAAACTGTTTTTT. It is translated as CASSYDGRSNEKLFF. This chain links TRBV6-5 with TRBJ1-4; unclear D gene. Germline CDR1 is MNHEY and CDR2 is SVGAGI. The V and J ends lost 2 bases and 3 bases respectively, with 10 bases between them. The CDR3 runs to 15 residues.

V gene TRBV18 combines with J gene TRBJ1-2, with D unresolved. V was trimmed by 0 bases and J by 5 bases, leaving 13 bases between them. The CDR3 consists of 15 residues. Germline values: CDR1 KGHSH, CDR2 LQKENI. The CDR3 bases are TGTGCCAGCTCACCACCATCGGGAAGGGAATATGGCTACACCTTC. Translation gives CASSPPSGREYGYTF.

CDR3 coding DNA: TGCGCCAGCAGCCCGCGGGCGGGTGGGGCGAACACCGGGGAGCTGTTTTTT. It encodes CASSPRAGGANTGELFF. V and J are TRBV5-1 and TRBJ2-2, with a weak D call TRBD2 (5 bases). Germline assignment: CDR1 SGHRS and CDR2 YFSETQ. V was shortened by 4 bases and J by 0 bases, with 16 bases between the two germline ends. The CDR3 runs 17 residues.

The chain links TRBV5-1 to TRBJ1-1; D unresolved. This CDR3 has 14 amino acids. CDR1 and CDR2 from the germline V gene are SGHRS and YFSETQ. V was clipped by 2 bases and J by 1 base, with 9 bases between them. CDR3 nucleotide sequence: TGCGCCAGCAGCTTTATCCTCGGGAACACTGAAGCTTTCTTT. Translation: CASSFILGNTEAFF. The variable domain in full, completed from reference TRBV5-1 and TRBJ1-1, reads KAGVTQTPRYLIKTRGQQVTLSCSPISGHRSVSWYQQTPGQGLQFLFEYFSETQRNKGNFPGRFSGRQFSNSRSEMNVSTLELGDSALYLCASSFILGNTEAFFGQGTRLTVV.

In DNA, the CDR3 is TGTGCCAGCAGGGCAGGGGGCGCGAACGGCTACACCTTC. Translating it yields CASRAGGANGYTF. The V call is TRBV6-5, the J call TRBJ1-2; 8 bases map to TRBD1. The CDR3 consists of 13 residues. Germline V gives CDR1 MNHEY, CDR2 SVGAGI. The ends lost 6 bases at V and 8 bases at J; junction bases unmatched: 8.

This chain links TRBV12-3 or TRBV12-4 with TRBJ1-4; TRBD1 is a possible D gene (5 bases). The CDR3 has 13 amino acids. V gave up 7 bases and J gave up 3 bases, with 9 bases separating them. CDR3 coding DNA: TGTGCCAGCAACGCGGGGGCTAATGAAAAACTGTTTTTT. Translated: CASNAGANEKLFF.

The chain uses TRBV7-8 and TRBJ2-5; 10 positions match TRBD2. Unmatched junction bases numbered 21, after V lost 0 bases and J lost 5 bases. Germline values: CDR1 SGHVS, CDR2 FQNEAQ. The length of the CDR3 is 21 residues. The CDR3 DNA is TGTGCCAGCAGCTTAGCGCTGAGGGGATTGTCCCGAGCGGGGGGGCCCGAGACCCAGTACTTC. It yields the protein CASSLALRGLSRAGGPETQYF. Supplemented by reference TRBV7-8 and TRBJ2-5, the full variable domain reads GAGVSQSPRYKVAKRGQDVALRCDPISGHVSLFWYQQALGQGPEFLTYFQNEAQLDKSGLPSDRFFAERPEGSVSTLKIQRTQQEDSAVYLCASSLALRGLSRAGGPETQYFGPGTRLLVL.

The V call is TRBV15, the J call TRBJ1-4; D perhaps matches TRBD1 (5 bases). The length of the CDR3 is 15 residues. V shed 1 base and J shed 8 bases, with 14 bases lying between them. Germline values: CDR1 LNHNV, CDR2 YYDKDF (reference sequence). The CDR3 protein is CATSRGGREEEKLFF. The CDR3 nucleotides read TGTGCCACCAGCAGAGGGGGCAGGGAAGAGGAAAAACTGTTTTTT.

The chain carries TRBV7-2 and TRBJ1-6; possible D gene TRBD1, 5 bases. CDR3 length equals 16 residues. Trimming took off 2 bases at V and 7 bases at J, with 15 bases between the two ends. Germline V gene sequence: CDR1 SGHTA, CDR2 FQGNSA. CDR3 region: CASSLMYRPGNSPLHF. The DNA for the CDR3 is TGTGCCAGCAGCTTAATGTACAGGCCCGGGAATTCACCCCTCCACTTT.

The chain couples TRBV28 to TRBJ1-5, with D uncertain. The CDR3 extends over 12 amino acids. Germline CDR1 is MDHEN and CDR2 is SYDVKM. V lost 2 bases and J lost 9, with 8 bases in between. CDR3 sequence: CASSLRVGPQHF. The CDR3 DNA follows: TGTGCCAGCAGTTTACGGGTCGGGCCCCAGCATTTT.

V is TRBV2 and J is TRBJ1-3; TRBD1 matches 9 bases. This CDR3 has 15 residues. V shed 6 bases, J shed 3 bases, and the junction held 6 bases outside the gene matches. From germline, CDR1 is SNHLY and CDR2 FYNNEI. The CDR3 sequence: CASRPTGGGGNTIYF. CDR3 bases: TGTGCCAGCAGACCCACAGGGGGCGGTGGAAACACCATATATTTT.

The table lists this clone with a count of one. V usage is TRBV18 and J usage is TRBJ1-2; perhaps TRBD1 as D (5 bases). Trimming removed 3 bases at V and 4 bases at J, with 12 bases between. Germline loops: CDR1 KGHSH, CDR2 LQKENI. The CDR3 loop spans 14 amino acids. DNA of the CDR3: TGTGCCAGCTCACCGGACACTGCGAGCTATGGCTACACCTTC. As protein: CASSPDTASYGYTF.

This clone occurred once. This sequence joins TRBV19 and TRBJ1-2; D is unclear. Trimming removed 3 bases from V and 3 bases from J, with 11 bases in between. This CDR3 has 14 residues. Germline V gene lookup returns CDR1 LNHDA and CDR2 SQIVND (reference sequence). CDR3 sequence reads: CASSMGNSYYGYTF. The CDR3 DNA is TGTGCCAGTAGTATGGGCAACAGTTACTATGGCTACACCTTC.

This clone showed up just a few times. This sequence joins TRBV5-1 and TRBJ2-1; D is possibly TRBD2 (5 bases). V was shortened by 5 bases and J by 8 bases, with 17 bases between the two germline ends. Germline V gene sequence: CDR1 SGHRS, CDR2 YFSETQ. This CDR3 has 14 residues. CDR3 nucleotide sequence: TGCGCCAGCAGTTGGACGGCCTCGGGGTATGAGCAGTTCTTC. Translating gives CASSWTASGYEQFF.

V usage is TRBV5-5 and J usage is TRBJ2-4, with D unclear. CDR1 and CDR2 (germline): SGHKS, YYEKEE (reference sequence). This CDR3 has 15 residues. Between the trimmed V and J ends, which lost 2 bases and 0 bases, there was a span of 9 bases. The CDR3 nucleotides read TGTGCCAGCAGCTTACATAACCTAGCCAAAAACATTCAGTACTTC. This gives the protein CASSLHNLAKNIQYF.

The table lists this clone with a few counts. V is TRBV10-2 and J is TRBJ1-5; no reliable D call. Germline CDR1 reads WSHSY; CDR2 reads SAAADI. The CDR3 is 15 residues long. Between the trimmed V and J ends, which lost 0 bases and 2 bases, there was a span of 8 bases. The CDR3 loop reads CASSESRSGNQPQHF. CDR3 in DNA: TGCGCCAGCAGTGAGTCGCGGTCCGGCAATCAGCCCCAGCATTTT.

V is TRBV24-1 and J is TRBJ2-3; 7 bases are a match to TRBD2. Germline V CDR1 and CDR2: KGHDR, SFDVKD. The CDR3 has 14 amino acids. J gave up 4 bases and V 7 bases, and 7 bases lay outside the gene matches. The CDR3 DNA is TGTGCCACCAGCGTGACGGGGGGTGCAGATACGCAGTATTTT. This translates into CATSVTGGADTQYF.

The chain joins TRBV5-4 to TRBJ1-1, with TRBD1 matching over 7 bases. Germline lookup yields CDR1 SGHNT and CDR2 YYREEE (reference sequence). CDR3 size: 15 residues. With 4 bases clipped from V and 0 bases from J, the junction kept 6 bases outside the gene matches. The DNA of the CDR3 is TGTGCCAGCAGCCGCCGGGACAGTATGAACACTGAAGCTTTCTTT. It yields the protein CASSRRDSMNTEAFF.

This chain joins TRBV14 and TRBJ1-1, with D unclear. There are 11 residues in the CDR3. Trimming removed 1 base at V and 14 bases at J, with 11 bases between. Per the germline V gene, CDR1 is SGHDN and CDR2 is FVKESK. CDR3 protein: CASSQVEVVFF. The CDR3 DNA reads TGTGCCAGCAGCCAAGTGGAGGTCGTCTTCTTT.

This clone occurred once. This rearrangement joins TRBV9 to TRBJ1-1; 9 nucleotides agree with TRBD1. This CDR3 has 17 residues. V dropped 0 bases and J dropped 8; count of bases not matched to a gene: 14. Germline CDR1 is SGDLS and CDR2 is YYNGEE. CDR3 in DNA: TGTGCCAGCAGCGTAGTGGTGCGGGGACAGGGTTCAATAGAAGCTTTCTTT. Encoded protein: CASSVVVRGQGSIEAFF.

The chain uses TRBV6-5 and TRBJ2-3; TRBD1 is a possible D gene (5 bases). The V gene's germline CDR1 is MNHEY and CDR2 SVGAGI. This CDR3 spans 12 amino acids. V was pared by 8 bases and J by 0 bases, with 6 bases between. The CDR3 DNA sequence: TGTGCCAGCTGGGGCAGCACAGATACGCAGTATTTT. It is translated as CASWGSTDTQYF.

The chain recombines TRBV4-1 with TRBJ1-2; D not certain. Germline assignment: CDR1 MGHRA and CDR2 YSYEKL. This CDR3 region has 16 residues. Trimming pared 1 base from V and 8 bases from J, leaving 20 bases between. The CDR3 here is CASSQVILSDREGYTF. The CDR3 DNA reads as TGCGCCAGCAGCCAAGTAATCTTATCGGACCGGGAGGGCTACACCTTC.

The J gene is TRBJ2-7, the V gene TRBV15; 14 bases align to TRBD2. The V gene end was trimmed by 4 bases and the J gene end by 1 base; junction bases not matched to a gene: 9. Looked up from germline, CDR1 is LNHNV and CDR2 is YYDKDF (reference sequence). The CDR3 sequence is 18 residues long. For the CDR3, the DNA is TGTGCCACCAGCAACGGACTAGCGGGGGGCATCTCTTCCTACGAGCAGTACTTC. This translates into CATSNGLAGGISSYEQYF.

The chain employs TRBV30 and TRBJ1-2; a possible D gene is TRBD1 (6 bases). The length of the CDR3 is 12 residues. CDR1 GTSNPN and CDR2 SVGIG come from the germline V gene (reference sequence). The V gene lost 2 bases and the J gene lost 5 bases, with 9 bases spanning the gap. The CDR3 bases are TGTGCCTGGAGTACAGGGTCATATGGCTACACCTTC. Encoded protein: CAWSTGSYGYTF.

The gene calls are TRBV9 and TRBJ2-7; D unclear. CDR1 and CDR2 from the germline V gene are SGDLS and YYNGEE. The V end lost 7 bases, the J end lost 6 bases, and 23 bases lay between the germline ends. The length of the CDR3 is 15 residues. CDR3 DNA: TGTGCCAGCTCTCCCCGAGTTGGGTACAGTGGCGAGCAGTACTTC. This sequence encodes CASSPRVGYSGEQYF.

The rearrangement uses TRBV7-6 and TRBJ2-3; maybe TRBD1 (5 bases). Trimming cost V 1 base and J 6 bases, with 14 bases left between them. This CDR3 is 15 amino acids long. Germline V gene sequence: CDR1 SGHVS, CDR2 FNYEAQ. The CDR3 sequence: CASSLEFGWGDTQYF. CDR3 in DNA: TGTGCCAGCAGCTTAGAGTTCGGCTGGGGCGATACGCAGTATTTT.

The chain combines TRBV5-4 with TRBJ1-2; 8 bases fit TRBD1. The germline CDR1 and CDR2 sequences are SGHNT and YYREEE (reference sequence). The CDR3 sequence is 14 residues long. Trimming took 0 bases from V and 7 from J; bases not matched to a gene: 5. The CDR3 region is CASSLGFTGGGYTF. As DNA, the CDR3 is TGTGCCAGCAGCTTGGGGTTTACAGGGGGTGGCTACACCTTC.

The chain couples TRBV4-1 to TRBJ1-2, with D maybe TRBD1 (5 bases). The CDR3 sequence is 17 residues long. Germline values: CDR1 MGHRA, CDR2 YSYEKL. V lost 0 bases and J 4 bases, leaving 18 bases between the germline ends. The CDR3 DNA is TGCGCCAGCAGCCAAGACTTTGCCGGGGGAGCCCTCTATGGCTACACCTTC. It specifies CASSQDFAGGALYGYTF.

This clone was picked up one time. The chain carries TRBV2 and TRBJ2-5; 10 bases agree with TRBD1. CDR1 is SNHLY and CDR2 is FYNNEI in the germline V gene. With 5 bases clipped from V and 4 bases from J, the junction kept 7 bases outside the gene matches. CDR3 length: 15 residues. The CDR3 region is CASSQGGQGGETQYF. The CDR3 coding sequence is TGTGCCAGCAGTCAAGGCGGACAGGGGGGAGAGACCCAGTACTTC.

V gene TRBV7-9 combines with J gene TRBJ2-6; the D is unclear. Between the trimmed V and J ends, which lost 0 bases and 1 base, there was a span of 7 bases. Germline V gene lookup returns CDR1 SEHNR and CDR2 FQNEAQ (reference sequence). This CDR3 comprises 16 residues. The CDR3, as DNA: TGTGCCAGCAGCTTAGCTCCCAGTTCTGGGGCCAACGTCCTGACTTTC. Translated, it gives CASSLAPSSGANVLTF.